The 30 T cell receptor beta chains presented below share a single source sample, sequenced in a study of cytomegalovirus exposure and HLA in healthy donors. Amplification used 60 Vbeta primers and 13 Jbeta primers. Clones were read by immunoSEQ multiplex PCR, and TCRdb kept only the in-frame ones, dropping some. The sample lists around 200,000 clones; 60% to 80% were seen once. The sample comprised PBMCs. The receptors here all came from a man aged 18 to 35 in good health and CMV-seronegative.

The chain couples TRBV30 to TRBJ1-6; tentatively, D is TRBD1 (6 bases). The CDR3 length is 15 residues. V was pared by 3 bases and J by 3 bases, with 12 bases between. CDR1 and CDR2 (germline): GTSNPN, SVGIG (reference sequence). The CDR3 loop reads CAWREGGNYNSPLHF. CDR3 sequence (DNA): TGTGCCTGGAGAGAAGGGGGAAACTATAATTCACCCCTCCACTTT.

The chain has TRBV6-5 and TRBJ2-5; D possibly corresponds to TRBD1 (6 bases). Trimming removed 10 bases at V and 0 bases at J, with 18 bases between. Germline CDR1 is MNHEY and CDR2 is SVGAGI. The CDR3 has 15 amino acids. The CDR3 coding sequence is TGTGCCATCCCGAAGGGGGAGAAGTACCAAGAGACCCAGTACTTC. This gives the protein CAIPKGEKYQETQYF.

CDR3 region: CSVAGQGYEQYF. In nucleotides, the CDR3 is TGCAGCGTCGCGGGACAGGGCTACGAGCAGTACTTC. V and J are TRBV29-1 and TRBJ2-7; the match to TRBD1 covers 9 bases. The ends lost 6 bases at V and 3 bases at J; junction bases unmatched: 3. This CDR3 is built from 12 residues. Germline V lookup: CDR1 SQVTM, CDR2 ANQGSEA.

The rearrangement joins TRBV2 to TRBJ2-1; D call uncertain. Germline-derived CDR1 and CDR2 are SNHLY and FYNNEI. V gave up 8 bases and J gave up 7 bases, with 24 bases separating them. The CDR3 covers 16 residues. The CDR3 DNA sequence: TGTGCCAGCGGTTCCCGTGACTCCCCGGGTGGGAATGAGCAGTTCTTC. This encodes CASGSRDSPGGNEQFF.

In DNA form, the CDR3 reads TGTGCCAGCAGCTTAGAACCGGGAATGAACACTGAAGCTTTCTTT. Residues: CASSLEPGMNTEAFF. The chain has TRBV11-1 and TRBJ1-1, with unresolved D. Between the trimmed V and J ends, which lost 1 base and 0 bases, there was a span of 9 bases. The CDR3 is 15 amino acids. In germline, CDR1 is SGHAT, CDR2 FQDESV (reference sequence).

The V call is TRBV7-8, the J call TRBJ2-3; D is possibly TRBD2 (5 bases). This CDR3 spans 15 amino acids. The V gene lost 5 bases and the J gene lost 5 bases, with 17 bases spanning the gap. From germline, CDR1 is SGHVS and CDR2 FQNEAQ. CDR3 nucleotide sequence: TGTGCCAGCAGCCCCACACTAGACCAGAAAGATACGCAGTATTTT. Translation: CASSPTLDQKDTQYF.

This rearrangement joins TRBV5-1 to TRBJ2-7; possible D gene TRBD2, 6 bases. Trimming pared 5 bases from V and 3 bases from J, leaving 6 bases between. This CDR3 is built from 11 residues. The germline gives CDR1 SGHRS, CDR2 YFSETQ. This CDR3 reads CASRGGYEQYF. CDR3 DNA sequence: TGCGCCAGCAGGGGAGGCTACGAGCAGTACTTC.

The genes are TRBV15 and TRBJ2-3; TRBD1 might be the D (6 bases). Germline values: CDR1 LNHNV, CDR2 YYDKDF (reference sequence). This CDR3 region has 15 residues. V was pared by 4 bases and J by 3 bases, with 14 bases between. Here the CDR3 DNA reads TGTGCCACCAGCAAGTTCCAGGGGCGGACAGATACGCAGTATTTT. As protein: CATSKFQGRTDTQYF.

The chain links TRBV7-3 to TRBJ2-3, with 9 bases fitting TRBD2. The CDR3 is made up of 16 amino acids. J gave up 2 bases and V 4 bases, and 7 bases lay outside the gene matches. Germline V gives CDR1 SGHTA, CDR2 FQGTGA. The CDR3 reads CASSWALAGSTDTQYF. DNA of the CDR3: TGTGCCAGCAGCTGGGCACTAGCGGGCTCCACAGATACGCAGTATTTT.

The J gene is TRBJ2-1, the V gene TRBV7-2; 9 positions match TRBD2. Germline values: CDR1 SGHTA, CDR2 FQGNSA. Losses at the gene ends were 8 bases for V and 7 bases for J; bases not matched to a gene: 9. The CDR3 sequence is 14 residues long. Here the CDR3 reads CASSGGRGMNEQFF. As DNA, the CDR3 is TGTGCCAGCTCCGGCGGGAGGGGTATGAATGAGCAGTTCTTC.

The chain combines TRBV10-1 with TRBJ1-6; D is unclear. V shed 6 bases and J shed 9 bases, with 15 bases lying between them. From germline, CDR1 is WNHNN and CDR2 SYGVQD (reference sequence). The CDR3 sequence is 14 residues long. CDR3 sequence: CASRVPGKVSPLHF. In nucleotides, the CDR3 is TGCGCCAGCAGAGTCCCGGGGAAAGTTTCACCCCTCCACTTT.

The chain joins TRBV4-1 to TRBJ2-3; 8 bases fit TRBD1. The J segment lost 6 bases and the V segment lost 1 base, leaving 15 bases of the junction unmatched. The CDR3 is made up of 18 amino acids. The V gene's germline CDR1 is MGHRA and CDR2 YSYEKL. The CDR3 nucleotides are TGCGCCAGCAGCCAAGCGACCGTTGGGACAGGCTTGGGGGATACGCAGTATTTT. Translated, it gives CASSQATVGTGLGDTQYF.

The chain joins TRBV19 to TRBJ1-5; maybe TRBD1 (5 bases). Germline CDR1 LNHDA, CDR2 SQIVND (reference sequence). This CDR3 region has 14 residues. V lost 6 bases to trimming and J lost 0 bases, with 9 bases between them. This CDR3 reads CASRTANSNQPQHF. The DNA of the CDR3 is TGTGCCAGTAGGACAGCGAATAGCAATCAGCCCCAGCATTTT.

This chain connects TRBV7-2 to TRBJ2-7; D possibly corresponds to TRBD2 (5 bases). The CDR3 totals 18 residues. Trimming removed 0 bases at V and 6 bases at J, with 24 bases between. From germline, CDR1 is SGHTA and CDR2 FQGNSA. CDR3 DNA sequence: TGTGCCAGCAGCTTAGCGCTAAGAGTACATGGTGGAGGTGGCGAGCAGTACTTC. Translating it yields CASSLALRVHGGGGEQYF.

J is TRBJ2-1 and V is TRBV5-5; TRBD1 agrees at 12 bases. The V gene's germline CDR1 is SGHKS and CDR2 YYEKEE (reference sequence). The junction had 4 bases not matched to a gene; V was cut back by 4 bases and J by 5 bases. The CDR3 is 15 amino acids. The DNA for the CDR3 is TGTGCCAGCAGCCCGGGACAGGGGGCCCACAATGAGCAGTTCTTC. It encodes CASSPGQGAHNEQFF. The whole variable domain, remainder taken from reference TRBV5-5 and TRBJ2-1, is DAGVTQSPTHLIKTRGQQVTLRCSPISGHKSVSWYQQVLGQGPQFIFQYYEKEERGRGNFPDRFSARQFPNYSSELNVNALLLGDSALYLCASSPGQGAHNEQFFGPGTRLTVL.

This chain's CDR3 is CASSQDGAGASDGYTF. The CDR3 DNA is TGCGCCAGCAGCCAAGATGGGGCAGGGGCAAGCGATGGCTACACCTTC. This chain connects TRBV4-3 to TRBJ1-2; D may be TRBD1 (6 bases). V gave up 0 bases and J gave up 6 bases, with 17 bases separating them. This CDR3 region has 16 residues. The germline V gene has CDR1 LGHNA and CDR2 YSLEER.

This sequence joins TRBV6-4 and TRBJ2-3, with TRBD1 matching over 7 bases. In germline, CDR1 is MRHNA, CDR2 SNTAGT. J gave up 4 bases and V 6 bases, and 10 bases lay outside the gene matches. The CDR3 covers 15 residues. The CDR3 DNA follows: TGTGCCAGCAGCCACGGCGAAGGGGGCGCAGATACGCAGTATTTT. This encodes CASSHGEGGADTQYF.

V usage is TRBV5-1 and J usage is TRBJ2-3, with TRBD2 matching 9 bases. This CDR3 is built from 14 residues. CDR1 is SGHRS and CDR2 is YFSETQ in the germline V gene. V lost 4 bases and J lost 5; bases outside the gene matches: 5. CDR3 residues: CASSLSGSKDTQYF. CDR3 bases: TGCGCCAGCAGCCTTAGCGGGAGTAAAGATACGCAGTATTTT.

Notes on this clone: The sample has other DNA sequences that encode this CDR3 too. The CDR3 nucleotides are TGTGCCAGCAGCTTAGCTGAACACACTGGAAACACCATATATTTT. The encoded protein is CASSLAEHTGNTIYF. This rearrangement joins TRBV7-6 to TRBJ1-3; D is unresolved. Germline assignment: CDR1 SGHVS and CDR2 FNYEAQ. The CDR3 has 15 residues. The V end was cut by 0 bases, the J end by 2 bases, with 8 bases between.

This chain links TRBV7-3 with TRBJ2-7; 10 bases fit TRBD1. The CDR3 has 16 residues. The germline V gene encodes CDR1 SGHTA and CDR2 FQGTGA. V lost 0 bases, J lost 2 bases, and 4 bases stayed unmatched. CDR3 sequence (DNA): TGTGCCAGCAGCTTAACGGGGACAGGGGCCCCCTACGAGCAGTACTTC. Translated, it gives CASSLTGTGAPYEQYF.

CDR3 in DNA: TGCGCCAGCAGCTTGGCGGGGAGAAGTGGCTACACCTTC. Encoded protein: CASSLAGRSGYTF. The chain links TRBV5-1 to TRBJ1-2; no clear D gene. This CDR3 comprises 13 residues. V was pared by 0 bases and J by 7 bases, with 10 bases between. Germline CDR1 reads SGHRS; CDR2 reads YFSETQ. Complete variable domain (other parts from reference TRBV5-1 and TRBJ1-2): KAGVTQTPRYLIKTRGQQVTLSCSPISGHRSVSWYQQTPGQGLQFLFEYFSETQRNKGNFPGRFSGRQFSNSRSEMNVSTLELGDSALYLCASSLAGRSGYTFGSGTRLTVV.

The V and J genes are TRBV27 and TRBJ2-1; 13 nucleotides agree with TRBD2. The ends lost 4 bases at V and 6 bases at J; junction bases unmatched: 3. The CDR3 runs to 15 residues. The germline gives CDR1 MNHEY, CDR2 SMNVEV (reference sequence). Here the CDR3 DNA reads TGTGCCAGCAGTTGGGGGACTAGCGGGGCCAATGAGCAGTTCTTC. Its translation is CASSWGTSGANEQFF.

This rearrangement joins TRBV7-8 to TRBJ2-1; 10 nucleotides align to TRBD2. The CDR3 runs to 15 residues. The J segment lost 9 bases and the V segment lost 1 base, leaving 6 bases of the junction unmatched. The germline V gene encodes CDR1 SGHVS and CDR2 FQNEAQ. The DNA of the CDR3 is TGTGCCAGCAGCTTAGGGCTAGCGGGAGTCGTTGAGCAGTTCTTC. Protein: CASSLGLAGVVEQFF. The full variable domain, with the rest looked up from reference TRBV7-8 and TRBJ2-1, is GAGVSQSPRYKVAKRGQDVALRCDPISGHVSLFWYQQALGQGPEFLTYFQNEAQLDKSGLPSDRFFAERPEGSVSTLKIQRTQQEDSAVYLCASSLGLAGVVEQFFGPGTRLTVL.

The rearrangement links TRBV5-1 to TRBJ2-7; TRBD2 agrees at 16 bases. Germline V gives CDR1 SGHRS, CDR2 YFSETQ. The CDR3 is 18 amino acids. J was trimmed by 2 bases and V by 4 bases; bases with no gene match: 9. The CDR3 loop is CASSPTGTSGRAAYEQYF. The CDR3 region has the DNA TGCGCCAGCAGCCCGACCGGGACTAGCGGGAGGGCCGCCTACGAGCAGTACTTC.

The V call is TRBV5-6, the J call TRBJ2-2, with D perhaps TRBD1 (6 bases). There are 15 residues in the CDR3. Per germline, CDR1 SGHDT and CDR2 YYEEEE. The V gene lost 1 base and the J gene lost 4 bases, with 11 bases spanning the gap. The CDR3 DNA sequence: TGTGCCAGCAGCTTGTTAGGGACATCCACCGGGGAGCTGTTTTTT. It encodes CASSLLGTSTGELFF.

This chain uses TRBV4-2 with TRBJ2-1; 9 positions agree with TRBD1. CDR1 and CDR2 (germline): LGHNA, YNFKEQ. After removal of 0 bases from V and 8 bases from J, the junction contained 8 bases not matched to a gene. CDR3 length equals 16 residues. Here the CDR3 DNA reads TGTGCCAGCAGCCAAGAAACAGGGGGCGGCAGCTATGAGCAGTTCTTC. Protein product: CASSQETGGGSYEQFF.

Turning to this clone: This sample also contains other DNA sequences that code for the same CDR3. V gene TRBV6-5 combines with J gene TRBJ1-6; unclear D gene. The CDR3 sequence is 13 residues long. V lost 8 bases, J lost 10 bases, and 15 bases lay in between. Germline values: CDR1 MNHEY, CDR2 SVGAGI. The CDR3 reads CASSGREYSPLHF. CDR3 bases: TGTGCCAGCTCGGGGAGGGAATACTCACCCCTCCACTTT.

The chain combines TRBV6-5 with TRBJ2-7, with 10 nucleotides matching TRBD2. V lost 6 bases to trimming and J lost 0 bases; unmatched junction nucleotides: 5. This CDR3 contains 15 residues. CDR1 is MNHEY, CDR2 SVGAGI, per germline. The CDR3 region is CASSLAGVSSYEQYF. CDR3 coding DNA: TGTGCCAGCAGCCTAGCGGGAGTTTCCTCCTACGAGCAGTACTTC.

This clone has only a few counts. The chain uses TRBV19 and TRBJ1-2; D may be TRBD1 (6 bases). V lost 4 bases to trimming and J lost 3 bases, with 12 bases between them. This CDR3 is 14 amino acids long. Looked up from germline, CDR1 is LNHDA and CDR2 is SQIVND (reference sequence). CDR3 in amino acids: CASSRLSGDYGYTF. For the CDR3, the DNA is TGTGCCAGTAGTAGACTGTCAGGGGACTATGGCTACACCTTC.

The chain uses TRBV5-1 and TRBJ2-6, with a tentative D call TRBD2 (6 bases). V gave up 4 bases and J gave up 0 bases, with 8 bases separating them. The CDR3 has 15 residues. Germline V lookup: CDR1 SGHRS, CDR2 YFSETQ. The CDR3 DNA reads TGCGCCAGCAGCCCGGGAGCCTCTGGGGCCAACGTCCTGACTTTC. Protein sequence: CASSPGASGANVLTF.